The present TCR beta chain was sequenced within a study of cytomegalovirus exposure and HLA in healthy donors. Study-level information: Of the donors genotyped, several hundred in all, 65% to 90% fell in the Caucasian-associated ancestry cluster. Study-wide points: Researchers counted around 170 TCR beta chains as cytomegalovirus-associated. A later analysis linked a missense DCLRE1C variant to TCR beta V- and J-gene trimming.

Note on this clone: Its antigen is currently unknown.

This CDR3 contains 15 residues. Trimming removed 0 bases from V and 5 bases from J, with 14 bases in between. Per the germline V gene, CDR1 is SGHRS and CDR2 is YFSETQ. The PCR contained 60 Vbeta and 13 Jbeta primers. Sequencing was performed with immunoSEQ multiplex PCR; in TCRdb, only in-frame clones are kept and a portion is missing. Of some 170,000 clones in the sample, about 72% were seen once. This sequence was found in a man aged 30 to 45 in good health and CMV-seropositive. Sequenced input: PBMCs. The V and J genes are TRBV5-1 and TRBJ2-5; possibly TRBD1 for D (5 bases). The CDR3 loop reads CASSLVPGQGETQYF. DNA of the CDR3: TGCGCCAGCAGCTTGGTGCCAGGGCAAGGGGAGACCCAGTACTTC.